This is a list of T cell receptor beta chains from one sample in a study of T-cell memory formation after mild COVID-19. One entry per CDR3 protein results from TCRdb running MiXCR on the 5' RACE reads. This table holds about 110,000 distinct CDR3 sequences, 22% found once. The sample was PBMCs or a T cell subset sorted from them (not recorded which). Receptor source: a man aged 18 to 35 who had mild COVID-19 (a few samples of this study predate the infection). Cell type and time point are not known. CDR3s leave out the opening cysteine and the closing phenylalanine or tryptophan. Only some rows state a clone size, as once, few, many or a class for expanded clones.

SVYGVPSTDTQY | few | TRBJ2-3 | TRBV29-1
ASRGGGAETQY | . | TRBJ2-5 | TRBV27
ASSLLASVSETQY | . | TRBJ2-5 | TRBV7-2
ASSEWAGITEAF | few | TRBJ1-1 | TRBV25-1
ASSQEASGGIDTQY | many | TRBJ2-3 | TRBV4-3
SVEMGLAGGVGGELF | . | TRBJ2-2 | TRBV29-1
ASRASGGPDTQY | . | TRBJ2-3 | TRBV6-5
ASSLTSSGYTDTQY | many | TRBJ2-3 | TRBV5-1
ASSLGLTSTDTQY | few | TRBJ2-3 | TRBV7-3
SARGLTEAF | few | TRBJ1-1 | TRBV20-1
ASSYSNRGYHEQY | . | TRBJ2-7 | TRBV6-5
SARQGGIITGELF | few | TRBJ2-2 | TRBV20-1
ASRHRGRDTQY | . | TRBJ2-3 | TRBV6-5
ASSPARLGYT | . | TRBJ1-2 | TRBV7-9
ASSLVQAYNEQF | . | TRBJ2-1 | TRBV27
ASSPQPGATEAF | once | TRBJ1-1 | TRBV7-2
ASSFKGFGGYT | few | TRBJ1-2 | TRBV28
ASSYSEGGPDTEAF | . | TRBJ1-1 | TRBV6-5
ASSRTSSPLH | . | TRBJ1-6 | TRBV7-9
ASSLTGTGNEKLF | few | TRBJ1-4 | TRBV7-2
ASSYLGGMGNEQF | few | TRBJ2-1 | TRBV6-5
ASSLAFGFGGGTEAF | . | TRBJ1-1 | TRBV7-8
ASSPGLAEKETQY | . | TRBJ2-5 | TRBV6-2/TRBV6-3
ASSFLAGDEQF | few | TRBJ2-1 | TRBV7-3
ASSFSRTGYGYT | . | TRBJ1-2 | TRBV5-1
ASSSNRLAGEETQY | . | TRBJ2-5 | TRBV12-3/TRBV12-4
ASSQEPAGADGYT | . | TRBJ1-2 | TRBV4-1